This T cell receptor beta chain appears in the sequencing data of a study of T cells after yellow fever vaccination. General study results and limits: Clonotypes appearing in both CD4 and CD8 compartments existed, and their share was small. Abundant clonotypes from the bulk population could have been carried over as contaminants into FACS-sorted repertoires.

In this sample, this clonotype turned up a few times. As yet, its antigen is unknown. The authors made TCR cDNA by 5'RACE template switching, adding a universal primer site and UMIs. One entry per CDR3 protein, called by TCRdb with MiXCR from the 5' RACE reads. The repertoire holds around 350,000 distinct CDR3 sequences, with about 6.2% as singletons. CDR3 length: 14 amino acids. Germline V gives CDR1 SGHTA, CDR2 FQGNSA. The ends were cut back, 2 bases at V and 2 bases at J, with 8 bases in the middle. This chain connects TRBV7-2 to TRBJ2-3; D is uncertain. The sample here was PBMCs, taken 5 days after the yellow fever booster vaccination. This receptor was obtained from a man aged 25 to 45 who received the YFV17D yellow fever vaccine. This CDR3 reads CASSLWAITDTQYF. The CDR3 DNA follows: TGTGCCAGCAGCTTATGGGCCATCACAGATACGCAGTATTTT.